Following are 8 T cell receptor beta chains from one sample sequenced in a study of T cells in Graves' hyperthyroidism and ophthalmopathy. RNA transcripts yielded amplified TCR beta CDR3 regions. The study used the HTBI primer set for a first-round RT-PCR of the TCR CDR3. TCRdb passed the multiplex PCR reads through MiXCR, listing each CDR3 protein once. The table has a few hundred thousand distinct CDR3 sequences, about a sixth seen once; the top ten hold roughly 15%. Sequencing was done on a sample of blood. All receptors come from a woman under 30 with Graves' hyperthyroidism.

The rearrangement uses TRBV18 and TRBJ1-5, with a tentative D call TRBD1 (5 bases). The CDR3 covers 15 residues. V lost 2 bases and J lost 1, with 9 bases in between. From germline, CDR1 is KGHSH and CDR2 LQKENI. The CDR3 loop reads CASSPDGGSNQPQHF. The CDR3 DNA follows: TGTGCCAGCTCACCAGATGGGGGAAGCAATCAGCCCCAGCATTTT.

This clonotype was seen at least ten times. The rearrangement joins TRBV6-5 to TRBJ2-3; no firm D call. V lost 3 bases and J 5 bases, leaving 12 bases between the germline ends. The germline V gene has CDR1 MNHEY and CDR2 SVGAGI. This CDR3 comprises 14 residues. The CDR3 protein is CASSYQTAQDTQYF. DNA for the CDR3: TGTGCCAGCAGTTATCAAACGGCTCAAGATACGCAGTATTTT.

This clonotype was found many times. This chain links TRBV2 with TRBJ1-1; the D is unclear. Trimming pared 6 bases from V and 4 bases from J, leaving 9 bases between. CDR1 and CDR2 (germline): SNHLY, FYNNEI. This CDR3 is 12 amino acids long. The CDR3 region is CASSKGSTEAFF. CDR3 sequence (DNA): TGTGCCAGCAGCAAAGGGAGCACTGAAGCTTTCTTT.

The chain recombines TRBV5-8 with TRBJ1-4, with 8 bases aligning to TRBD1. With 1 base clipped from V and 8 bases from J, the junction kept 7 bases outside the gene matches. This CDR3 has 15 amino acids. In germline, CDR1 is SGHTS, CDR2 YDEGEE. This CDR3 reads CASSLLVTGDEKLFF. CDR3 bases: TGTGCCAGCAGCTTGTTGGTGACAGGGGACGAAAAACTGTTTTTT. Using reference TRBV5-8 and TRBJ1-4 for the parts outside the CDR3, the full variable domain is EAGVTQSPTHLIKTRGQQATLRCSPISGHTSVYWYQQALGLGLQFLLWYDEGEERNRGNFPPRFSGRQFPNYSSELNVNALELEDSALYLCASSLLVTGDEKLFFGSGTQLSVL.

This clonotype was detected many times. V is TRBV28 and J is TRBJ1-2; D is possibly TRBD1 (5 bases). The germline V and J ends were trimmed by 6 bases and 0 bases, with 20 bases remaining between them. The CDR3 covers 17 residues. Germline lookup yields CDR1 MDHEN and CDR2 SYDVKM. The DNA for the CDR3 is TGTGCCAGCAGCCCCCCCCGGGGCCCCAAAGCTAACTATGGCTACACCTTC. It yields the protein CASSPPRGPKANYGYTF.

This clonotype appeared many times. The J gene is TRBJ1-2, the V gene TRBV7-2, with D unresolved. The length of the CDR3 is 14 residues. V lost 3 bases and J lost 4, with 12 bases in between. CDR1 and CDR2 from the germline V gene are SGHTA and FQGNSA. CDR3 bases: TGTGCCAGCAGCTTCCGGAGCGAGAGCTATGGCTACACCTTC. Translated: CASSFRSESYGYTF.

There are many counts of this clonotype. J is TRBJ1-4 and V is TRBV4-2; TRBD1 matches at 10 bases. Germline V CDR1 and CDR2: LGHNA, YNFKEQ. J gave up 6 bases and V 4 bases, and 11 bases lay outside the gene matches. The CDR3 consists of 17 residues. The CDR3 region is CASSLGQGGSADEKLFF. For the CDR3, the DNA is TGTGCCAGCAGCCTAGGACAGGGGGGCAGTGCGGATGAAAAACTGTTTTTT.

The chain joins TRBV10-1 to TRBJ1-1; tentatively, D is TRBD1 (5 bases). Germline-derived CDR1 and CDR2 are WNHNN and SYGVQD (reference sequence). CDR3 size: 16 residues. V was pared by 0 bases and J by 3 bases, with 14 bases between. Written as DNA, the CDR3 is TGCGCCAGCAGTGAGTCGGCAGGGTCCCCCTACACTGAAGCTTTCTTT. Encoded protein: CASSESAGSPYTEAFF.